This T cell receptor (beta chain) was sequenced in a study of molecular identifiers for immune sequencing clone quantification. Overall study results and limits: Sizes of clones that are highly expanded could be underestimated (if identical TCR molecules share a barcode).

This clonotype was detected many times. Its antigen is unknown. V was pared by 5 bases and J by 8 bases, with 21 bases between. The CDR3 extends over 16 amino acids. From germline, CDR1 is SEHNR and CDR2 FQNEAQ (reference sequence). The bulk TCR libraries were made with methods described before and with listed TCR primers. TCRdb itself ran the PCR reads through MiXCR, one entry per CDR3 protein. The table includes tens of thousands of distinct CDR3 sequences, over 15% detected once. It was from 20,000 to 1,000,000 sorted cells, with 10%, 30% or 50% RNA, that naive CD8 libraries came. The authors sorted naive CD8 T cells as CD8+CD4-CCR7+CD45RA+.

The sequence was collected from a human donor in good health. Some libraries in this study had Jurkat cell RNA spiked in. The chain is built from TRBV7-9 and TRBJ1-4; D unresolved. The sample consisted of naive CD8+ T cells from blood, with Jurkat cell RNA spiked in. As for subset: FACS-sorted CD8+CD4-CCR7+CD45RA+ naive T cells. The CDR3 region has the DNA TGTGCCAGCAGCCACATACCGGTTGGGTACGGAGAAAAACTGTTTTTT. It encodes CASSHIPVGYGEKLFF.